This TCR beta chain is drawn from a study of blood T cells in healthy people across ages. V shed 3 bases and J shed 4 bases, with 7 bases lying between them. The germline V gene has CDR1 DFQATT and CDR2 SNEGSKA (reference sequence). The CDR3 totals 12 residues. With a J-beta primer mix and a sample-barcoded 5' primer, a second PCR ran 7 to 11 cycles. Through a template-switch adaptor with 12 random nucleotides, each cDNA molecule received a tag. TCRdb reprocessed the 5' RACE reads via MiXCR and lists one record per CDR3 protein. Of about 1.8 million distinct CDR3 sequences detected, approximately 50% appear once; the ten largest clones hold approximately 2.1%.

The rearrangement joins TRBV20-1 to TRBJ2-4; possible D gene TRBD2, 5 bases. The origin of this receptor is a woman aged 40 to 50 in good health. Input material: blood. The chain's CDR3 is CSASGLKNIQYF. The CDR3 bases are TGCAGTGCTAGCGGACTGAAAAACATTCAGTACTTC.